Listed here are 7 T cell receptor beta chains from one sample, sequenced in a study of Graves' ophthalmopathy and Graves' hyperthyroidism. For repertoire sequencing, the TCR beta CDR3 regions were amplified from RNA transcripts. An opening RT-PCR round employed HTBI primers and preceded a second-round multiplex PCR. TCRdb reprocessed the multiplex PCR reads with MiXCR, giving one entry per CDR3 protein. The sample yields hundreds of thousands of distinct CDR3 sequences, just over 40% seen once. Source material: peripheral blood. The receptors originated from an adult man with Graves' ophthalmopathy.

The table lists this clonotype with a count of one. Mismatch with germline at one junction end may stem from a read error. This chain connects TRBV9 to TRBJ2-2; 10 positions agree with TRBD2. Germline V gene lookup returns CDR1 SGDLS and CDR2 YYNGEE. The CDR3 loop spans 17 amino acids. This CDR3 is CASSATASGSNTGELSF. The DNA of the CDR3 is TGTGCCAGCAGCGCGACGGCTAGCGGGAGTAACACCGGGGAGCTGTCTTTT.

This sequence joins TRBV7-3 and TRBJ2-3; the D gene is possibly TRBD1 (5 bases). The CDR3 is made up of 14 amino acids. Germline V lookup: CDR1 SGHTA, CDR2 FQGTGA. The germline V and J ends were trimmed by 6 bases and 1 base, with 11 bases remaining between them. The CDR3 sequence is CASRPDSGTDTQYF. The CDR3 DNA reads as TGTGCCAGCAGACCCGACAGCGGCACAGATACGCAGTATTTT.

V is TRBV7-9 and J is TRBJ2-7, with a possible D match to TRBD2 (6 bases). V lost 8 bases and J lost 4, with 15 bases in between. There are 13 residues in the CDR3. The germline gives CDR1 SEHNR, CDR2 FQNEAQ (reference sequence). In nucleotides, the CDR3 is TGTGCCAGCTCAGGAGGGCAGGAATACGAGCAGTACTTC. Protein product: CASSGGQEYEQYF. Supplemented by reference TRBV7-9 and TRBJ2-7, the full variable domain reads DTGVSQNPRHKITKRGQNVTFRCDPISEHNRLYWYRQTLGQGPEFLTYFQNEAQLEKSRLLSDRFSAERPKGSFSTLEIQRTEQGDSAMYLCASSGGQEYEQYFGPGTRLTVT.

This CDR3 is CASSRILHWGSYEQYF. The CDR3 DNA reads TGTGCCAGCAGCCGCATTTTACATTGGGGTTCCTACGAGCAGTACTTC. The rearrangement joins TRBV7-6 to TRBJ2-7; D is unresolved. Trimming removed 5 bases at V and 1 base at J, with 18 bases between. Looked up from germline, CDR1 is SGHVS and CDR2 is FNYEAQ. The CDR3 length is 16 residues.

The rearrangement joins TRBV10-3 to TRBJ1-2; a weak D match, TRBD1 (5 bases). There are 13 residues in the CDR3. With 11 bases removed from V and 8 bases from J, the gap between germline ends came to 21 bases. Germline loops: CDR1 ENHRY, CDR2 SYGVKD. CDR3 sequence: CAWTLSGTGGYTF. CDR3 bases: TGTGCCTGGACCCTCTCCGGGACGGGAGGCTACACCTTC.

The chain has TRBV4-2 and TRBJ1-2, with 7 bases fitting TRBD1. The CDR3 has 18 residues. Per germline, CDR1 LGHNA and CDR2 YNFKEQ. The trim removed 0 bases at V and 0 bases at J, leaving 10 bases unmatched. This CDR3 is CASSQDGTDTPPNYGYTF. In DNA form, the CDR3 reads TGTGCCAGCAGCCAAGATGGGACAGATACACCTCCTAACTATGGCTACACCTTC.

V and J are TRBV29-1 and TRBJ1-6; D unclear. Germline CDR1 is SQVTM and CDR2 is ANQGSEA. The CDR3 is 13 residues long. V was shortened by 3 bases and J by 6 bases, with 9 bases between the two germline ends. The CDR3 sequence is CSVDGESNSPLHF. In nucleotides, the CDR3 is TGCAGCGTTGATGGAGAGAGTAATTCACCCCTCCACTTT.